The 29 T cell receptor beta chains in this list originate from one sample, sequenced in a study of cytomegalovirus exposure and HLA in healthy donors. Amplification used 60 Vbeta primers and 13 Jbeta primers. This table comes from immunoSEQ multiplex PCR, and its TCRdb copy is limited to in-frame clones, with some not included. The table includes 150,000 to 200,000 clones, roughly 83% detected once. Source material: PBMCs. The source of these receptors is a woman in her forties or fifties in good health and CMV-seronegative.

The rearrangement joins TRBV28 to TRBJ2-5, with 7 nucleotides matching TRBD1. V trimming: 6 bases; J trimming: 5 bases; junction bases outside the gene matches: 6. CDR1 MDHEN and CDR2 SYDVKM come from the germline V gene. The CDR3 consists of 13 residues. The CDR3 region has the DNA TGTGCCAGCAGAGTTACAGGGGTGGAGACCCAGTACTTC. Residues: CASRVTGVETQYF.

V gene TRBV28 combines with J gene TRBJ2-5, with 9 bases that match TRBD1. The CDR3 has 13 residues. The germline V gene encodes CDR1 MDHEN and CDR2 SYDVKM. J lost 11 bases, V lost 4 bases, and 8 bases had no gene match. The CDR3 loop reads CASSSGQGDKQYF. The DNA of the CDR3 is TGTGCCAGCAGTTCGGGACAGGGAGACAAGCAGTACTTC.

This chain joins TRBV28 and TRBJ2-7, with D possibly matching TRBD1 (6 bases). This CDR3 is 15 amino acids long. V dropped 8 bases and J dropped 0 bases, with 17 bases sitting between them. Germline loops: CDR1 MDHEN, CDR2 SYDVKM. CDR3 amino acids: CASHKATGPSYEQYF. CDR3 nucleotide sequence: TGTGCCAGCCACAAAGCCACAGGGCCCTCCTACGAGCAGTACTTC.

The gene calls are TRBV7-9 and TRBJ1-1; 8 bases match TRBD1. V dropped 3 bases and J dropped 5; count of bases not matched to a gene: 2. The germline gives CDR1 SEHNR, CDR2 FQNEAQ (reference sequence). This CDR3 has 13 amino acids. DNA for the CDR3: TGTGCCAGCAGCTTGACAGGGGTAACTGAAGCTTTCTTT. Protein: CASSLTGVTEAFF.

The genes are TRBV18 and TRBJ1-1, with TRBD1 matching 8 bases. Trimming took 6 bases from V and 4 from J; bases not matched to a gene: 7. The germline V gene encodes CDR1 KGHSH and CDR2 LQKENI. The length of the CDR3 is 14 residues. The CDR3 is CASSRGTGGTEAFF. The CDR3 nucleotides read TGTGCCAGCTCCCGAGGGACAGGTGGCACTGAAGCTTTCTTT.

This chain links TRBV27 with TRBJ2-3; possibly TRBD1 for D (5 bases). CDR1 is MNHEY, CDR2 SMNVEV, per germline (reference sequence). V lost 7 bases, J lost 4 bases, and 15 bases lay in between. This CDR3 region has 14 residues. The CDR3 region is CASKTDSPPDTQYF. DNA for the CDR3: TGTGCCAGCAAGACCGACAGTCCGCCAGATACGCAGTATTTT.

The chain joins TRBV7-9 to TRBJ2-7, with a possible D match to TRBD2 (6 bases). Germline V gene data show CDR1 as SEHNR and CDR2 as FQNEAQ (reference sequence). There are 14 residues in the CDR3. V dropped 4 bases and J dropped 6 bases, with 16 bases sitting between them. DNA of the CDR3: TGTGCCAGCAGCTCGGCGCGGGGAGGCGCCGAGCAGTACTTC. Residues: CASSSARGGAEQYF.

The chain combines TRBV27 with TRBJ2-7; TRBD2 matches at 14 bases. This CDR3 has 14 residues. CDR1 MNHEY and CDR2 SMNVEV come from the germline V gene (reference sequence). Germline trimming cut 8 bases from V and 1 base from J; bases unmatched to any gene: 1. In nucleotides, the CDR3 is TGTGCCAGCCGGACTAGCGGGAGGTCCTACGAGCAGTACTTC. Translated, it gives CASRTSGRSYEQYF.

The gene calls are TRBV15 and TRBJ1-4; the match to TRBD1 covers 9 bases. The V and J ends lost 4 bases and 5 bases, in that order; junction bases with no gene match: 8. From germline, CDR1 is LNHNV and CDR2 YYDKDF (reference sequence). The CDR3 contains 16 residues. The CDR3 DNA sequence: TGTGCCACCAGCACCCGGGACAGGGCATGGAATGAAAAACTGTTTTTT. Translation gives CATSTRDRAWNEKLFF.

The chain joins TRBV7-3 to TRBJ2-2; 7 nucleotides agree with TRBD1. The V and J ends lost 0 bases and 6 bases, in that order; junction bases with no gene match: 4. The germline V gene encodes CDR1 SGHTA and CDR2 FQGTGA. The CDR3 length is 15 residues. The CDR3 region has the DNA TGTGCCAGCAGCTTAACAGGGGGCCCGGCCGGGGAGCTGTTTTTT. It translates to CASSLTGGPAGELFF.

In its sample, this clone was seen a few times. The CDR3 coding sequence is TGTGCCAGCAGCGGGAGTTTGGGGGCGCACAATGAAAAACTGTTTTTT. Translating gives CASSGSLGAHNEKLFF. V is TRBV7-6 and J is TRBJ1-4, with a tentative D call TRBD1 (6 bases). This CDR3 has 16 amino acids. Trimming pared 5 bases from V and 5 bases from J, leaving 18 bases between. CDR1 is SGHVS, CDR2 FNYEAQ, per germline.

The V and J genes are TRBV6-5 and TRBJ1-5; TRBD1 matches 9 bases. The V gene's germline CDR1 is MNHEY and CDR2 SVGAGI. This CDR3 spans 14 amino acids. V was clipped by 6 bases and J by 6 bases; unmatched bases: 6. Here the CDR3 reads CASSHRQGGQPQHF. The CDR3 nucleotides are TGTGCCAGCAGCCACAGACAGGGGGGTCAGCCCCAGCATTTT.

This clone has more than one count but fewer than ten. The chain links TRBV28 to TRBJ2-7; 7 nucleotides agree with TRBD1. With 6 bases clipped from V and 0 bases from J, the junction kept 20 bases outside the gene matches. This CDR3 is built from 19 residues. Germline V gives CDR1 MDHEN, CDR2 SYDVKM. CDR3 amino acids: CASSHPPGQLMFSSYEQYF. In DNA, the CDR3 is TGTGCCAGCAGCCACCCTCCGGGACAGCTCATGTTCAGCTCCTACGAGCAGTACTTC.

The V and J genes are TRBV10-3 and TRBJ1-1; 7 bases align to TRBD1. Germline V gene sequence: CDR1 ENHRY, CDR2 SYGVKD. With 4 bases clipped from V and 0 bases from J, the junction kept 2 bases outside the gene matches. This CDR3 has 14 amino acids. CDR3 in DNA: TGTGCCATCAGTGTACAGGGGTTGAACACTGAAGCTTTCTTT. Translation gives CAISVQGLNTEAFF.

There are a few counts of this clone. The chain has TRBV7-9 and TRBJ2-6; D is unclear. The CDR3 runs to 16 residues. From germline, CDR1 is SEHNR and CDR2 FQNEAQ (reference sequence). Trimming removed 1 base from V and 0 bases from J, with 7 bases in between. Written as DNA, the CDR3 is TGTGCCAGCAGCTTAGTTACGGGCTCTGGGGCCAACGTCCTGACTTTC. Translating it yields CASSLVTGSGANVLTF.

The chain uses TRBV7-9 and TRBJ2-7; unclear D gene. This CDR3 region has 12 residues. Looked up from germline, CDR1 is SEHNR and CDR2 is FQNEAQ (reference sequence). V lost 4 bases, J lost 1 base, and 5 bases lay in between. The CDR3 loop is CASSSLSYEQYF. The CDR3 nucleotides read TGTGCCAGCAGCTCCTTGTCCTACGAGCAGTACTTC. Supplemented by reference TRBV7-9 and TRBJ2-7, the full variable domain reads DTGVSQNPRHKITKRGQNVTFRCDPISEHNRLYWYRQTLGQGPEFLTYFQNEAQLEKSRLLSDRFSAERPKGSFSTLEIQRTEQGDSAMYLCASSSLSYEQYFGPGTRLTVT.

This clone turned up a few times. Here the CDR3 reads CASSPPGTSYEQFF. DNA of the CDR3: TGTGCCAGCAGCCCCCCCGGGACTAGCTATGAGCAGTTCTTC. The chain combines TRBV4-2 with TRBJ2-1; 9 bases match TRBD2. V trimming: 4 bases; J trimming: 8 bases; junction bases outside the gene matches: 6. Germline V gives CDR1 LGHNA, CDR2 YNFKEQ. The CDR3 is made up of 14 amino acids.

The chain couples TRBV5-4 to TRBJ2-3; 9 bases map to TRBD2. This CDR3 contains 17 residues. The J segment lost 2 bases and the V segment lost 0 bases, leaving 7 bases of the junction unmatched. Germline CDR1 SGHNT, CDR2 YYREEE (reference sequence). This CDR3 reads CASSLGGLAGITDTQYF. The CDR3 bases are TGTGCCAGCAGCTTGGGGGGGCTAGCGGGGATCACAGATACGCAGTATTTT.

The table lists this clone with a count of one. The chain employs TRBV2 and TRBJ2-1; TRBD2 matches 9 bases. The V gene end was trimmed by 7 bases and the J gene end by 6 bases; junction bases not matched to a gene: 4. The germline gives CDR1 SNHLY, CDR2 FYNNEI. The CDR3 loop spans 13 amino acids. The CDR3 here is CASNQREVNEQFF. In DNA, the CDR3 is TGTGCCAGCAACCAGCGGGAGGTCAATGAGCAGTTCTTC.

The chain has TRBV4-1 and TRBJ1-2; perhaps TRBD1 as D (5 bases). This CDR3 has 15 residues. The germline V gene has CDR1 MGHRA and CDR2 YSYEKL. V was clipped by 0 bases and J by 4 bases, with 12 bases between them. DNA for the CDR3: TGCGCCAGCAGCCAAGAGGGGGGGATTCTCTATGGCTACACCTTC. Its protein product is CASSQEGGILYGYTF.

In its sample, this clone was seen a few times. CDR3 sequence (DNA): TGTGCCAGCAGTCTGACAGGGGATGGCTACACCTTC. As protein: CASSLTGDGYTF. This chain connects TRBV27 to TRBJ1-2, with TRBD1 matching 8 bases. The CDR3 is made up of 12 amino acids. With 5 bases clipped from V and 6 bases from J, the junction kept 2 bases outside the gene matches. CDR1 and CDR2 (germline): MNHEY, SMNVEV (reference sequence).

V and J are TRBV7-6 and TRBJ2-3, with a weak D call TRBD2 (5 bases). Trimming left V 1 base short and J 2 bases short, with 7 bases between. CDR1 SGHVS and CDR2 FNYEAQ come from the germline V gene. This CDR3 is 14 amino acids long. CDR3 DNA sequence: TGTGCCAGCAGCTTAGGAGGGAACACAGATACGCAGTATTTT. Its protein is CASSLGGNTDTQYF.

V usage is TRBV19 and J usage is TRBJ1-1; 7 nucleotides line up with TRBD1. CDR1 and CDR2 (germline): LNHDA, SQIVND (reference sequence). V was clipped by 5 bases and J by 4 bases; unmatched bases: 7. The CDR3 extends over 14 amino acids. CDR3 region: CASSETGVSTEAFF. In DNA, the CDR3 is TGTGCCAGTAGTGAAACAGGGGTAAGCACTGAAGCTTTCTTT.

The V call is TRBV13, the J call TRBJ2-3, with D possibly matching TRBD2 (6 bases). Looked up from germline, CDR1 is PRHDT and CDR2 is FYEKMQ (reference sequence). The germline V and J ends were trimmed by 2 bases and 2 bases, with 17 bases remaining between them. This CDR3 has 17 amino acids. CDR3 amino acids: CASSLRLLGGATDTQYF. CDR3 nucleotides: TGTGCCAGCAGCTTACGCCTTTTGGGGGGAGCCACAGATACGCAGTATTTT.

This clone was recorded a few times. The J gene is TRBJ2-7, the V gene TRBV5-6; D is possibly TRBD2 (5 bases). The germline gives CDR1 SGHDT, CDR2 YYEEEE. V was cut by 2 bases and J by 2 bases, with 11 bases left in between. The CDR3 loop spans 14 amino acids. The CDR3 DNA reads as TGTGCCAGCAGCTTCCCGGGAACCACCTACGAGCAGTACTTC. The encoded protein is CASSFPGTTYEQYF.

This chain joins TRBV7-2 and TRBJ2-5; TRBD1 matches at 11 bases. The last part of the DNA fits TRBJ2-7 better; the J call may be wrong. Germline values: CDR1 SGHTA, CDR2 FQGNSA. The CDR3 totals 16 residues. The CDR3 reads CASSLDGTGGTYEQYF. CDR3 sequence (DNA): TGTGCCAGCAGCTTAGATGGGACAGGGGGGACCTACGAGCAGTACTTC.

V and J are TRBV5-4 and TRBJ2-7; a possible D gene is TRBD1 (5 bases). CDR1 and CDR2 (germline): SGHNT, YYREEE (reference sequence). This CDR3 spans 12 amino acids. The germline V and J ends were trimmed by 2 bases and 3 bases, with 6 bases remaining between them. The CDR3 coding sequence is TGTGCCAGCAGCTTCGACAGCTACGAGCAGTACTTC. Translating gives CASSFDSYEQYF.

This clone showed up just a few times. V and J are TRBV4-3 and TRBJ1-2, with D unresolved. The V end lost 1 base, the J end lost 4 bases, and 13 bases lay between the germline ends. From germline, CDR1 is LGHNA and CDR2 YSLEER. This CDR3 has 15 amino acids. The CDR3 bases are TGCGCCAGCAGCCAAGGTACAGTTCCATTCTATGGCTACACCTTC. Its protein product is CASSQGTVPFYGYTF.

This clone has only one observation. The CDR3: CASRLTLNTEAFF. DNA of the CDR3: TGTGCCAGCAGACTGACACTGAACACTGAAGCTTTCTTT. The chain recombines TRBV2 with TRBJ1-1, with no clear D. V was cut by 6 bases and J by 0 bases, with 8 bases left in between. Germline V gives CDR1 SNHLY, CDR2 FYNNEI. CDR3 size: 13 residues.